The present entry profiles one TCR beta chain with its context. The sample belongs to a study of shared clonotypes between healthy human individuals. Measured with immunoSEQ multiplex PCR; TCRdb has only the in-frame clones, and not every one. The sample holds under 550,000 clones, almost 97% seen once. Sequencing was done on a sample of naive CD4+ T cells sorted from blood. Noted subset: CD45RA+ positively selected. The TCR comes from a woman aged 30 to 39 in good health.

CDR3 sequence reads: CASSRQGAQSQPQHF. In DNA form, the CDR3 reads TGTGCCAGCAGTAGACAGGGGGCTCAGAGTCAGCCCCAGCATTTT. The chain couples TRBV28 to TRBJ1-5, with 10 positions matching TRBD1. Germline values: CDR1 MDHEN, CDR2 SYDVKM. The CDR3 totals 15 residues. V lost 5 bases and J lost 6; bases outside the gene matches: 7.